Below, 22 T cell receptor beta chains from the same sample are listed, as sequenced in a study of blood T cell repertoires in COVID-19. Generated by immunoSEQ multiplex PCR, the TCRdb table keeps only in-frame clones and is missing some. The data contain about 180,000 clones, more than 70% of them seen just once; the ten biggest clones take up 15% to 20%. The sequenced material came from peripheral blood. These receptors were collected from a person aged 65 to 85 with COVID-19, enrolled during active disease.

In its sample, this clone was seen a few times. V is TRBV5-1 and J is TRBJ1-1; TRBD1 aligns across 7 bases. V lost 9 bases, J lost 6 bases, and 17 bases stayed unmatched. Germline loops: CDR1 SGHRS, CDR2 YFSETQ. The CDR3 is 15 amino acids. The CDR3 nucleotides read TGCGCCACCTCCCCGGGACAGACCCTGGGAGCTGAAGCTTTCTTT. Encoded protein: CATSPGQTLGAEAFF.

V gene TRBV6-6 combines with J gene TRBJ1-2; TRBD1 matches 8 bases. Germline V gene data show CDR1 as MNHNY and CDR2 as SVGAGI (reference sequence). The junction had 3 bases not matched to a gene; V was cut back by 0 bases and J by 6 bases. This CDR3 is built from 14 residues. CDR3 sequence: CASSYSDRVNGYTF. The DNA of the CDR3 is TGTGCCAGCAGTTACTCGGACAGGGTAAATGGCTACACCTTC.

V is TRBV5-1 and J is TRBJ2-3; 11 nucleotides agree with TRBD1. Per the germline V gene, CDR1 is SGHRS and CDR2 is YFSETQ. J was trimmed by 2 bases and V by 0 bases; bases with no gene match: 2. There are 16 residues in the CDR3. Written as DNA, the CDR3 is TGCGCCAGCAGCTTGGGGGACAGGGGGATCACAGATACGCAGTATTTT. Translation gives CASSLGDRGITDTQYF.

CDR3 loop: CASSPGLAGGFGGADTQYF. CDR3 DNA sequence: TGTGCCAGCAGCCCGGGACTAGCGGGGGGTTTTGGCGGGGCAGATACGCAGTATTTT. The chain uses TRBV7-6 and TRBJ2-3, with TRBD2 identical over 15 bases. Trimming at V came to 5 bases and at J to 4 bases, leaving 13 bases not matched to a gene. Germline V gene sequence: CDR1 SGHVS, CDR2 FNYEAQ. The CDR3 is 19 residues long.

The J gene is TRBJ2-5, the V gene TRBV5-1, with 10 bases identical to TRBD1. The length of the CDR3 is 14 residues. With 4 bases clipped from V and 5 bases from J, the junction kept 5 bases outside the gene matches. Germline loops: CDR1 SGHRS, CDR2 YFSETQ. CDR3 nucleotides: TGCGCCAGCAGCCGGGACAGGGGAGTCGAGACCCAGTACTTC. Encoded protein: CASSRDRGVETQYF.

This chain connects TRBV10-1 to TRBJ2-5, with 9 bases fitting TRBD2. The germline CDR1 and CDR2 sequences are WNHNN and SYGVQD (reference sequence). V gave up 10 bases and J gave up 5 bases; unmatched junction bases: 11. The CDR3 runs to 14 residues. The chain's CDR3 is CAIRTSVPAETQYF. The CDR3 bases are TGCGCCATTAGGACTAGCGTCCCCGCGGAGACCCAGTACTTC.

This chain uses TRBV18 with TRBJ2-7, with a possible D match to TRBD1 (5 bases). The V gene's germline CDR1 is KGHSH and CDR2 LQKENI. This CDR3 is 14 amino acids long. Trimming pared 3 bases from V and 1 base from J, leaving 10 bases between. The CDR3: CASSPLPGSYEQYF. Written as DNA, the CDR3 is TGTGCCAGCTCACCGCTCCCAGGGTCCTACGAGCAGTACTTC.

The CDR3 sequence: CASSLELSRAGGQETQYF. CDR3 coding DNA: TGTGCCAGCAGCTTGGAGCTCTCGAGGGCGGGCGGCCAAGAGACCCAGTACTTC. The chain recombines TRBV5-6 with TRBJ2-5; possibly TRBD2 for D (5 bases). Between the trimmed V and J ends, which lost 0 bases and 1 base, there was a span of 19 bases. Germline CDR1 SGHDT, CDR2 YYEEEE. The CDR3 extends over 18 amino acids.

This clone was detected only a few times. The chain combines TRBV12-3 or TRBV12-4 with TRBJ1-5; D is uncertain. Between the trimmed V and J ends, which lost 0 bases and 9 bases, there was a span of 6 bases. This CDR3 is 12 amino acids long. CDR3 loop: CASSLAAGPQHF. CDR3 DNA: TGTGCCAGCAGTTTAGCAGCGGGGCCCCAGCATTTT.

Here the CDR3 DNA reads TGTGCCAGCTCCCGGCGCGCGGGACAGGGATCCTACGAGCAGTACTTC. Residues: CASSRRAGQGSYEQYF. The chain uses TRBV18 and TRBJ2-7, with TRBD1 matching 9 bases. Per the germline V gene, CDR1 is KGHSH and CDR2 is LQKENI. This CDR3 has 16 amino acids. The V gene end was trimmed by 6 bases and the J gene end by 1 base; junction bases not matched to a gene: 10.

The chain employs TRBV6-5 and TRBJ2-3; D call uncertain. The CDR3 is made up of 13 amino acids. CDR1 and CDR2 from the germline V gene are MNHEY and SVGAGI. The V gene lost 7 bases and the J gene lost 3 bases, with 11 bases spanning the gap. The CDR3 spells CASNLQKTDTQYF. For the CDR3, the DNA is TGTGCCAGCAACCTACAGAAGACAGATACGCAGTATTTT.

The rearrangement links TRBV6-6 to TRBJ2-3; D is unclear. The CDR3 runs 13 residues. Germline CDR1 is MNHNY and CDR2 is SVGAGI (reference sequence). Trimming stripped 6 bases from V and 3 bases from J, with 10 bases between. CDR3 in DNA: TGTGCCAGCAGCCCCAGGATGACAGATACGCAGTATTTT. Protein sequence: CASSPRMTDTQYF.

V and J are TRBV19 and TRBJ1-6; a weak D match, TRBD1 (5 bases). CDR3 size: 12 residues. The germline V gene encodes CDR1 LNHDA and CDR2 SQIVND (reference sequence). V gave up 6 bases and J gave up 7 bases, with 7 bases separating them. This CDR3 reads CASSAGNSPLHF. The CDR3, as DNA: TGTGCCAGTAGCGCAGGGAATTCACCCCTCCACTTT.

The CDR3 loop is CSVNPSVIKTQYF. The DNA of the CDR3 is TGCAGCGTTAATCCTAGCGTAATAAAGACCCAGTACTTC. This chain connects TRBV29-1 to TRBJ2-5, with TRBD2 as a possible D gene (6 bases). V was cut by 5 bases and J by 6 bases, with 16 bases left in between. Germline CDR1 and CDR2: SQVTM and ANQGSEA. This CDR3 spans 13 amino acids.

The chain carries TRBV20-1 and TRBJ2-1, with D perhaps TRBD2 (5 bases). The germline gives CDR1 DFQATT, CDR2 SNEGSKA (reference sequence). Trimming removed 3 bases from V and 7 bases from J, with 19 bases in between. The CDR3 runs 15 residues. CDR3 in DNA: TGCAGTGCTAGTGAGCGGCAATCGAGGGAGAATGAGCAGTTCTTC. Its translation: CSASERQSRENEQFF.

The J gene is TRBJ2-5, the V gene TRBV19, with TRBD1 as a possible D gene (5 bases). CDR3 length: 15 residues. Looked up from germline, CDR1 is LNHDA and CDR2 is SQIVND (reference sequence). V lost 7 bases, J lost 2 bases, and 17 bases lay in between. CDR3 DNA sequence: TGTGCCAGTAAAGGGGTGGGCACACTACAAGAGACCCAGTACTTC. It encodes CASKGVGTLQETQYF.

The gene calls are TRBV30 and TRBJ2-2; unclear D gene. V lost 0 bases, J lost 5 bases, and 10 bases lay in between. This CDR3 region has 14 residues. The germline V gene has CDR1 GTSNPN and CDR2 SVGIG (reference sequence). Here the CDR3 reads CAWSVPQRTGELFF. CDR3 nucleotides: TGTGCCTGGAGTGTACCTCAGAGGACCGGGGAGCTGTTTTTT. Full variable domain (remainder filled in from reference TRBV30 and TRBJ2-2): SQTIHQWPATLVQPVGSPLSLECTVEGTSNPNLYWYRQAAGRGLQLLFYSVGIGQISSEVPQNLSASRPQDRQFILSSKKLLLSDSGFYLCAWSVPQRTGELFFGEGSRLTVL.

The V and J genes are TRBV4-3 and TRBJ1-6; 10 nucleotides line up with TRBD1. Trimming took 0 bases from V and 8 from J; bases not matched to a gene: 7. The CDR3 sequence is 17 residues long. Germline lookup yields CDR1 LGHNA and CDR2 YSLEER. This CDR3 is CASSQDLTGGTHSPLHF. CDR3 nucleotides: TGCGCCAGCAGCCAAGATCTGACAGGGGGCACACATTCACCCCTCCACTTT.

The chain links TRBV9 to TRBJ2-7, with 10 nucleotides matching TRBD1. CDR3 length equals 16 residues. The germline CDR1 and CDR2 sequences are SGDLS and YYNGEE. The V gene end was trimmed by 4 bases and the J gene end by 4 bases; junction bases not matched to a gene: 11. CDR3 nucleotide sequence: TGTGCCAGCAGCTCCTCCTCCGGGACAGGGGTTTACGAGCAGTACTTC. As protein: CASSSSSGTGVYEQYF.

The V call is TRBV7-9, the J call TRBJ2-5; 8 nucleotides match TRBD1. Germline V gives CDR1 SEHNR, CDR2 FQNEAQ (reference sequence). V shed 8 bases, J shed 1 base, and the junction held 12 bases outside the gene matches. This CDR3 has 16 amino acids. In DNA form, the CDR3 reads TGTGCCAGCGGCCTCCGGGCAGGGGGCACCCAAGAGACCCAGTACTTC. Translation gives CASGLRAGGTQETQYF.

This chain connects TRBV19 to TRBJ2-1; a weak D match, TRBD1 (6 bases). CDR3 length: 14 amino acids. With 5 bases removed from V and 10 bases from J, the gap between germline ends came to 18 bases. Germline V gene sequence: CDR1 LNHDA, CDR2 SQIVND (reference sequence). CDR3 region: CASSPQDRIGEQFF. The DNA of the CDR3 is TGTGCCAGTAGTCCTCAGGACAGAATAGGGGAGCAGTTCTTC. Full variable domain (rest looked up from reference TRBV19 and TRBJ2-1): DGGITQSPKYLFRKEGQNVTLSCEQNLNHDAMYWYRQDPGQGLRLIYYSQIVNDFQKGDIAEGYSVSREKKESFPLTVTSAQKNPTAFYLCASSPQDRIGEQFFGPGTRLTVL.

The CDR3 here is CASSVAARFDTGELFF. CDR3 DNA sequence: TGTGCCAGCAGCGTAGCAGCCAGGTTCGACACCGGGGAGCTGTTTTTT. The rearrangement links TRBV9 to TRBJ2-2; D gene ambiguous. The V gene lost 0 bases and the J gene lost 3 bases, with 12 bases spanning the gap. This CDR3 comprises 16 residues. Germline loops: CDR1 SGDLS, CDR2 YYNGEE.